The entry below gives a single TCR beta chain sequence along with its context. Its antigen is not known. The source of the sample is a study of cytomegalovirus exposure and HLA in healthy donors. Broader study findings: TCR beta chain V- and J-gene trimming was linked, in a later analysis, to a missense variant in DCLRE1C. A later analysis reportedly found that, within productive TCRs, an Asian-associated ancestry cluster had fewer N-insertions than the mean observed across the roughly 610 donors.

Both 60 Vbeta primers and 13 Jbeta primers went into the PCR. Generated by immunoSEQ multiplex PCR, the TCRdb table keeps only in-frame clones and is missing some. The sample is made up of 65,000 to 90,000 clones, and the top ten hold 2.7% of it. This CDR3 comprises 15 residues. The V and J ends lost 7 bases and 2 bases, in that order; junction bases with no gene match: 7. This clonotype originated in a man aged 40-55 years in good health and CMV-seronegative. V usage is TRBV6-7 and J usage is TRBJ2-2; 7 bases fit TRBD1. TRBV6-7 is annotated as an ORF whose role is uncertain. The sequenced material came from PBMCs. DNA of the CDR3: TGTGCCAGCACCCCCGGGACAGAAAACACCGGGGAGCTGTTTTTT. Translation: CASTPGTENTGELFF.